The present T cell receptor beta chain was sequenced within a study of PD-L1 blockade in urothelial cancer. Overall study: Blood analyses occurred 3 weeks (second dose) and 6 weeks post treatment start. Median T cell yield per blood sample was more than 130,000 cells.

Details on this clone: Its target is not known.

General study points: In blood at 3 weeks, tumor-associated clones expanded more among patients with durable benefit.

Germline CDR1 is GTSNPN and CDR2 is SVGIG (reference sequence). The trim removed 3 bases at V and 3 bases at J, leaving 8 bases unmatched. This CDR3 region has 15 residues. PCRs were each spiked with synthetic TCR analog templates. TCRdb's table, derived via immunoSEQ multiplex PCR, lists solely in-frame clones and lacks some. The sample includes about 84,000 clones, around nine tenths of them seen just once. Here the sequenced sample was PBMCs, taken around atezolizumab (anti-PD-L1) treatment. The receptor was derived from a man in his sixties with urothelial cancer. The chain is built from TRBV30 and TRBJ1-5, with 7 bases that match TRBD1. CDR3 sequence (DNA): TGTGCCTGGAGCAACAGGGGTTACGACAATCAGCCCCAGCATTTT. This codes for CAWSNRGYDNQPQHF.